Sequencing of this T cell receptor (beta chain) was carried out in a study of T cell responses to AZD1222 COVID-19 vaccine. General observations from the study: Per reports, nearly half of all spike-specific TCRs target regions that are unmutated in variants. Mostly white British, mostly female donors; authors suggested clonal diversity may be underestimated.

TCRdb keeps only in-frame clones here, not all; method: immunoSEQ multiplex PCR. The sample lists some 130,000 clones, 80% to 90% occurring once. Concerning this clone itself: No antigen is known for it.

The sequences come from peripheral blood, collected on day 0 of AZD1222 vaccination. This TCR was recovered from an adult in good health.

The CDR3 here is CASSPGLVAYNEQFF. The DNA of the CDR3 is TGCGCCAGCAGCCCTGGACTAGTAGCGTACAATGAGCAGTTCTTC. This chain connects TRBV4-3 to TRBJ2-1; 7 positions match TRBD2. J was trimmed by 4 bases and V by 4 bases; bases with no gene match: 7. CDR3 length equals 15 residues. Looked up from germline, CDR1 is LGHNA and CDR2 is YSLEER.